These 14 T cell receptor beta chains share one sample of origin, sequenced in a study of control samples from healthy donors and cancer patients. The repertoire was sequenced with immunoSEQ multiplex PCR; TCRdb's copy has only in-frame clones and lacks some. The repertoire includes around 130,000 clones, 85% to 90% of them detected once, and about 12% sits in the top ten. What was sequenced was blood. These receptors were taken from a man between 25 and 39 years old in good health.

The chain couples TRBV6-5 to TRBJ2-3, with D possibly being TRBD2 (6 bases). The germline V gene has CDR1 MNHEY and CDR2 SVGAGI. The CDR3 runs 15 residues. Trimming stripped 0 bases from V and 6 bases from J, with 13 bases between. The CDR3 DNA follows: TGTGCCAGCAGTTACTCCGGGGGTACCTGGGATACGCAGTATTTT. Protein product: CASSYSGGTWDTQYF.

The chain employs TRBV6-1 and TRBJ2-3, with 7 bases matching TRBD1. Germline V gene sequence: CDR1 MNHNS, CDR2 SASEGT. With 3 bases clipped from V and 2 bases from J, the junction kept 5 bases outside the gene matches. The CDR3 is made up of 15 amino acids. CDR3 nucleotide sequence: TGTGCCAGCAGTGACACAGGGACAGACACAGATACGCAGTATTTT. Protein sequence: CASSDTGTDTDTQYF.

The DNA of the CDR3 is TGTGCCAGTAGTAAAGACAAGCCGGGTGTTGGCTATGGCTACACCTTC. Its translation: CASSKDKPGVGYGYTF. J is TRBJ1-2 and V is TRBV19; D gene unclear. The CDR3 totals 16 residues. V lost 4 bases, J lost 4 bases, and 19 bases lay in between. Germline CDR1 and CDR2: LNHDA and SQIVND (reference sequence). The full variable domain, completed using reference TRBV19 and TRBJ1-2, is DGGITQSPKYLFRKEGQNVTLSCEQNLNHDAMYWYRQDPGQGLRLIYYSQIVNDFQKGDIAEGYSVSREKKESFPLTVTSAQKNPTAFYLCASSKDKPGVGYGYTFGSGTRLTVV.

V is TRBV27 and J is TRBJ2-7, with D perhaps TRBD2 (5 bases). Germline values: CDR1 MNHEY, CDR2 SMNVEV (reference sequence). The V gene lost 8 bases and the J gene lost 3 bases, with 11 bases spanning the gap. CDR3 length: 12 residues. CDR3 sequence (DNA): TGTGCCAGCCGCGGGCTAAGCTACGAGCAGTACTTC. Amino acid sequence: CASRGLSYEQYF.

CDR3 amino acids: CSAINYGYTF. Here the CDR3 DNA reads TGCAGTGCAATAAACTATGGCTACACCTTC. V is TRBV20-1 and J is TRBJ1-2; D remains ambiguous. The germline V and J ends were trimmed by 6 bases and 2 bases, with 4 bases remaining between them. From germline, CDR1 is DFQATT and CDR2 SNEGSKA (reference sequence). The CDR3 is 10 amino acids.

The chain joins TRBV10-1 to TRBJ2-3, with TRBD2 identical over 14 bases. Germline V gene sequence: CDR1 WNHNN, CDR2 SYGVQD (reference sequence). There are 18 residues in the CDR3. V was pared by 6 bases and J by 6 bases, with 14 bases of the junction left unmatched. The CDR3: CASSGTSGGHKLSDTQYF. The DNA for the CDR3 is TGCGCCAGCAGCGGGACTAGCGGGGGTCACAAACTGTCGGATACGCAGTATTTT.

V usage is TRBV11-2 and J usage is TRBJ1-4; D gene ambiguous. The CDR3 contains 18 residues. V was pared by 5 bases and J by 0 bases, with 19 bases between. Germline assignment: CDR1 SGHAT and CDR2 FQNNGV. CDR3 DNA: TGTGCCAGCAGCCGTGGCACAGACCTCACCTCAACTAATGAAAAACTGTTTTTT. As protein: CASSRGTDLTSTNEKLFF.

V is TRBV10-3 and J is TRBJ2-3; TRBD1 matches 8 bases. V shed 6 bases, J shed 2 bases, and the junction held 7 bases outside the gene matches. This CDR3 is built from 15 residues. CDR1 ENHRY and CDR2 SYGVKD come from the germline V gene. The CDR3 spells CAIREDREVTDTQYF. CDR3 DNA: TGTGCCATCAGAGAGGACAGGGAAGTCACAGATACGCAGTATTTT.

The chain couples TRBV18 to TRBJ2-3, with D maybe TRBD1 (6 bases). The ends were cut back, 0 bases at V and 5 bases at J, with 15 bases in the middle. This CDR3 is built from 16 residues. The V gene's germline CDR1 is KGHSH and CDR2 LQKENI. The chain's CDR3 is CASSPPIYREKDTQYF. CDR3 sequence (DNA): TGTGCCAGCTCACCACCGATCTACAGGGAGAAAGATACGCAGTATTTT.

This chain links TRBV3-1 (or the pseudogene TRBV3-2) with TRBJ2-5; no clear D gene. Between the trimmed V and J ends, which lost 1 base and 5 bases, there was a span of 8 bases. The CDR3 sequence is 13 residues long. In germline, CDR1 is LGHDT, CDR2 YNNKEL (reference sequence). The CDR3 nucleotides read TGTGCCAGCAGCCAAGGGGGAAGGGAGACCCAGTACTTC. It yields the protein CASSQGGRETQYF.

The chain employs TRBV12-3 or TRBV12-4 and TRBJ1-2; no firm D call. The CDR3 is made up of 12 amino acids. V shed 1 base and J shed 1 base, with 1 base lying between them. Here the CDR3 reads CASSLGNYGYTF. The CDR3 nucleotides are TGTGCCAGCAGTTTAGGTAACTATGGCTACACCTTC.

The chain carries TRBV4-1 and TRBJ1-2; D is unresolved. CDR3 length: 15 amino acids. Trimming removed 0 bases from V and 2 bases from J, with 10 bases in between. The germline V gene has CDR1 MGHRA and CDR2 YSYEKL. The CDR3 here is CASSQDRGENYGYTF. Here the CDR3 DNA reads TGCGCCAGCAGCCAAGATCGAGGAGAAAACTATGGCTACACCTTC.

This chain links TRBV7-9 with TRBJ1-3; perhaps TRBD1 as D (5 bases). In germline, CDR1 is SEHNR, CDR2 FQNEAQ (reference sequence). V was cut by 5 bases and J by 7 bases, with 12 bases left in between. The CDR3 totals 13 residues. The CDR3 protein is CASSLVEGNTIYF. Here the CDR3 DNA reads TGTGCCAGCAGCCTAGTGGAGGGGAACACCATATATTTT.

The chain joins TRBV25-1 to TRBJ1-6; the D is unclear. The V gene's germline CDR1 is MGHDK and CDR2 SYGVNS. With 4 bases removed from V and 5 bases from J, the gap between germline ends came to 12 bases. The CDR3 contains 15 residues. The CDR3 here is CASSVRKTDNSPLHF. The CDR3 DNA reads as TGTGCCAGCAGTGTGCGGAAAACCGATAATTCACCCCTCCACTTT.